Below, 24 T cell receptor beta chains from the same sample are listed, as sequenced in a study of blood T cells in healthy people across ages. Using a J-beta primer mix together with a sample-barcoded 5' primer, a second PCR was run for about 6 to 12 cycles. TCRdb re-derived calls from the 5' RACE reads in MiXCR, one entry per CDR3 protein. This sample yields 800,000 to 950,000 distinct CDR3 sequences, of which about 48% are seen a single time; 10% to 15% belongs to the top ten. The material sequenced was blood. The receptors were gathered from a man in his thirties or forties in good health.

The rearrangement uses TRBV6-2 or TRBV6-3 and TRBJ2-3; 7 bases are shared with TRBD2. V dropped 5 bases and J dropped 3; count of bases not matched to a gene: 8. The CDR3 consists of 15 residues. Looked up from germline, CDR1 is MNHEY and CDR2 is SVGEGT. DNA for the CDR3: TGTGCCAGCAGTCAACCCGGGACTACGACAGATACGCAGTATTTT. Encoded protein: CASSQPGTTTDTQYF.

This clonotype was seen a few times. V usage is TRBV20-1 and J usage is TRBJ2-3, with TRBD2 matching over 9 bases. V shed 3 bases and J 1 base; nucleotides not matched to a gene: 11. Germline CDR1 is DFQATT and CDR2 is SNEGSKA (reference sequence). The CDR3 totals 17 residues. CDR3 DNA sequence: TGCAGTGCTAGGTCTATAGTAGCGGGGGCTGGCACAGATACGCAGTATTTT. Encoded protein: CSARSIVAGAGTDTQYF.

The V gene is TRBV9, the J gene TRBJ2-5, with 9 positions matching TRBD2. The V and J ends lost 0 bases and 5 bases, in that order; junction bases with no gene match: 5. The CDR3 is made up of 15 amino acids. Per the germline V gene, CDR1 is SGDLS and CDR2 is YYNGEE. The DNA for the CDR3 is TGTGCCAGCAGCGTAGCTACCGGACTAGCGGAGACCCAGTACTTC. Residues: CASSVATGLAETQYF.

For the CDR3, the DNA is TGTGCCAGCAGCGTAGAGGACAGGGGAGGCGAGCAGTACTTC. Translation: CASSVEDRGGEQYF. J is TRBJ2-5 and V is TRBV9; TRBD1 matches at 9 bases. The J call may be mistaken, given a closer DNA end match to TRBJ2-7. This CDR3 region has 14 residues. Germline CDR1 and CDR2: SGDLS and YYNGEE.

This CDR3 reads CSARDLEGDNSPLHF. CDR3 in DNA: TGCAGTGCTAGAGATCTAGAGGGGGATAATTCACCCCTCCACTTT. V is TRBV20-1 and J is TRBJ1-6, with a tentative D call TRBD1 (6 bases). Trimming removed 0 bases from V and 5 bases from J, with 11 bases in between. The CDR3 is 15 residues long. CDR1 DFQATT and CDR2 SNEGSKA come from the germline V gene (reference sequence).

The V and J genes are TRBV28 and TRBJ1-2; D uncertain. Trimming removed 5 bases at V and 4 bases at J, with 11 bases between. From germline, CDR1 is MDHEN and CDR2 SYDVKM. The CDR3 consists of 13 residues. The CDR3 sequence is CASSRGFRYGYTF. CDR3 DNA sequence: TGTGCCAGCAGTAGAGGGTTTCGCTATGGCTACACCTTC.

This clonotype was observed a few times. This sequence joins TRBV5-1 and TRBJ1-4; D unclear. Germline V gene sequence: CDR1 SGHRS, CDR2 YFSETQ. The CDR3 is 14 amino acids. Trimming pared 4 bases from V and 3 bases from J, leaving 10 bases between. The CDR3 nucleotides read TGCGCCAGCAGCGTAGGTGTTGCTAATGAAAAACTGTTTTTT. Its protein is CASSVGVANEKLFF.

This clonotype came up a few times. The chain links TRBV20-1 to TRBJ2-1; a possible D gene is TRBD2 (7 bases). The V end lost 0 bases, the J end lost 5 bases, and 14 bases lay between the germline ends. CDR1 and CDR2 from the germline V gene are DFQATT and SNEGSKA (reference sequence). The CDR3 is 15 residues long. The CDR3 bases are TGCAGTGCTAGAGATCTGGCGGGGGCCAACAATGAGCAGTTCTTC. Amino acid sequence: CSARDLAGANNEQFF.

The chain carries TRBV7-6 and TRBJ2-3, with D perhaps TRBD1 or TRBD2 (5 bases each). The CDR3 is 17 amino acids. Germline loops: CDR1 SGHVS, CDR2 FNYEAQ. The V gene lost 3 bases and the J gene lost 4 bases, with 20 bases spanning the gap. In nucleotides, the CDR3 is TGTGCCAGCAGCTTGGGCAGGGCAGAAGCGGACGCAGATACGCAGTATTTT. Translating it yields CASSLGRAEADADTQYF. The full variable domain, in which reference TRBV7-6 and TRBJ2-3 provide the parts outside the CDR3, is GAGVSQSPRYKVTKRGQDVALRCDPISGHVSLYWYRQALGQGPEFLTYFNYEAQQDKSGLPNDRFSAERPEGSISTLTIQRTEQRDSAMYRCASSLGRAEADADTQYFGPGTRLTVL.

DNA of the CDR3: TGTGCCAGCAGTTGGCAGACCGAACCCTTCCATGGCTACACCTTC. Translating gives CASSWQTEPFHGYTF. The J gene is TRBJ1-2, the V gene TRBV12-3 or TRBV12-4; no reliable D call. The CDR3 is 15 amino acids. The V and J ends lost 4 bases and 6 bases respectively, with 18 bases between them.

CDR3: CSARVAGRGGIQYF. The CDR3 DNA is TGCAGTGCTAGAGTAGCCGGGCGAGGCGGCATTCAGTACTTC. The rearrangement uses TRBV20-1 and TRBJ2-4; D remains ambiguous. This CDR3 is 14 amino acids long. Germline V gene sequence: CDR1 DFQATT, CDR2 SNEGSKA (reference sequence). Trimming left V 1 base short and J 9 bases short, with 16 bases between.

In this sample, this clonotype turned up a few times. This chain uses TRBV28 with TRBJ2-5; no clear D. The CDR3 has 12 residues. From germline, CDR1 is MDHEN and CDR2 SYDVKM. V was cut by 4 bases and J by 9 bases, with 12 bases left in between. The CDR3 is CASSSGRRAQYF. DNA for the CDR3: TGTGCCAGCAGTTCAGGTCGCCGAGCCCAGTACTTC.

CDR3 DNA sequence: TGCGCCAGCAGCCGCGGATCGACTAGCGGGGTTGGAGATACGCAGTATTTT. Translated: CASSRGSTSGVGDTQYF. This chain links TRBV4-3 with TRBJ2-3; 11 bases fit TRBD2. This CDR3 region has 17 residues. V lost 4 bases to trimming and J lost 5 bases; unmatched junction nucleotides: 11. Germline-derived CDR1 and CDR2 are LGHNA and YSLEER.

The rearrangement joins TRBV10-3 to TRBJ2-5; TRBD2 might be the D (7 bases). Trimming left V 2 bases short and J 0 bases short, with 16 bases between. Germline CDR1 reads ENHRY; CDR2 reads SYGVKD. This CDR3 comprises 17 residues. The chain's CDR3 is CAISEGRGAPYQETQYF. As DNA, the CDR3 is TGTGCCATCAGTGAGGGCCGGGGGGCCCCGTACCAAGAGACCCAGTACTTC.

This chain joins TRBV5-1 and TRBJ2-7, with D perhaps matching TRBD1 (7 bases). V dropped 0 bases and J dropped 7 bases, with 17 bases sitting between them. The germline CDR1 and CDR2 sequences are SGHRS and YFSETQ. The CDR3 extends over 15 amino acids. The CDR3 DNA is TGCGCCAGCAGCTTGGTCGCAGGGGGTGCGGGAGAGCAGTACTTC. Protein sequence: CASSLVAGGAGEQYF.

V is TRBV24-1 and J is TRBJ2-4; possible D gene TRBD2, 6 bases. The DNA end favors TRBJ2-5, so the J call may be wrong. Germline values: CDR1 KGHDR, CDR2 SFDVKD. The CDR3 length is 15 residues. The CDR3 loop reads CATSVSSEIQETQYF. As DNA, the CDR3 is TGTGCCACCAGTGTGTCTAGCGAGATCCAAGAGACCCAGTACTTC.

Points on this clonotype: A much larger clone lies a single base off, so this may be a read error. The chain joins TRBV6-5 to TRBJ2-1; D may be TRBD1 (5 bases). Gene TRBJ2-7 matches the end of the DNA better, so the J call may be wrong. The length of the CDR3 is 17 residues. CDR1 is MNHEY and CDR2 is SVGAGI in the germline V gene. The CDR3 DNA reads TGTGCCAGCAGTTACTCTGCAGGGAAGAGCTCCTACAATGAGCAGTACTTC. This encodes CASSYSAGKSSYNEQYF.

V gene TRBV7-3 combines with J gene TRBJ2-6, with D unresolved. Trimming took 5 bases from V and 4 from J, leaving 9 bases between them. This CDR3 comprises 14 residues. CDR1 SGHTA and CDR2 FQGTGA come from the germline V gene. CDR3 nucleotide sequence: TGTGCCAGCAGCGGGCTCTCCGGGGCCAACGTCCTGACTTTC. Protein: CASSGLSGANVLTF.

This clonotype was counted a few times. A much larger clone is a single base away; this may be a read error. The CDR3 DNA reads as TGCGCCAGCAGCCAAAGTGGGACAGGGGTGAGTGGGCAGTTCTTC. Protein: CASSQSGTGVSGQFF. The chain joins TRBV4-1 to TRBJ2-1; 10 nucleotides match TRBD1. This CDR3 spans 15 amino acids. The J segment lost 12 bases and the V segment lost 2 bases, leaving 10 bases of the junction unmatched. The germline CDR1 and CDR2 sequences are MGHRA and YSYEKL.

The chain couples TRBV20-1 to TRBJ1-4; no definite D call. The germline V gene encodes CDR1 DFQATT and CDR2 SNEGSKA (reference sequence). The CDR3 length is 15 residues. V shed 6 bases and J shed 6 bases, with 20 bases lying between them. The DNA of the CDR3 is TGCAGTGCCCTACCCTCGGGTAGTGGTGATGAAAAACTGTTTTTT. Protein product: CSALPSGSGDEKLFF.

As for this clonotype: One base away lies a much larger clone, so this may be a sequencing read error. The genes are TRBV15 and TRBJ2-1, with D perhaps matching TRBD2 (5 bases). The better agreement between TRBJ2-7 and the DNA end casts doubt on the J call. This CDR3 spans 15 amino acids. Germline values: CDR1 LNHNV, CDR2 YYDKDF (reference sequence). CDR3 protein: CATSRAAGSYNEQYF. For the CDR3, the DNA is TGTGCCACCAGCAGAGCGGCGGGCTCCTACAATGAGCAGTACTTC.

The chain couples TRBV10-3 to TRBJ2-1, with 7 bases that match TRBD2. CDR1 ENHRY and CDR2 SYGVKD come from the germline V gene. The V segment lost 11 bases and the J segment 8 bases; nucleotides outside the gene matches: 15. The CDR3 has 14 amino acids. The CDR3 DNA sequence: TGTGCCGCTAACGGACTAGTCGACGGATATGAGCAGTTCTTC. Translation: CAANGLVDGYEQFF.

The chain is built from TRBV4-1 and TRBJ2-7, with TRBD2 matching 14 bases. Germline CDR1 and CDR2: MGHRA and YSYEKL. The CDR3 length is 17 residues. The V segment lost 1 base and the J segment 5 bases; nucleotides outside the gene matches: 7. The CDR3 protein is CASSQAQGLAGENEQYF. DNA of the CDR3: TGCGCCAGCAGCCAAGCTCAGGGACTAGCGGGGGAAAACGAGCAGTACTTC.

This clonotype occurred a few times. Since a much larger clone is just one base distant, this may be a read error. The J gene is TRBJ2-1, the V gene TRBV7-2; 10 bases align to TRBD2. The J call is uncertain, as TRBJ2-7 better fits the DNA end. CDR1 and CDR2 from the germline V gene are SGHTA and FQGNSA. The CDR3 length is 15 residues. CDR3 sequence: CASSPLAGAYNEQYF. CDR3 coding DNA: TGTGCCAGCAGCCCTCTAGCGGGGGCCTACAATGAGCAGTACTTC.